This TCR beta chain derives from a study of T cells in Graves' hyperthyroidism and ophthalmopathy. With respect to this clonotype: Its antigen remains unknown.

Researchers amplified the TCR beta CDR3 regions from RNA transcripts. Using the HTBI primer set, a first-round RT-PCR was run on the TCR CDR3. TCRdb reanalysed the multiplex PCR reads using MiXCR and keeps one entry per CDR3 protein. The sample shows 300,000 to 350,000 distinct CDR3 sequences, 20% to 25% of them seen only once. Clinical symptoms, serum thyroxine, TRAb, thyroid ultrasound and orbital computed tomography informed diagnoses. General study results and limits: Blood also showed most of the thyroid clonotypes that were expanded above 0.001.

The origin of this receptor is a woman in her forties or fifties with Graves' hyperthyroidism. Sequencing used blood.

CDR3 residues: CASRQDSGYGYTF. For the CDR3, the DNA is TGTGCCAGCAGGCAAGACAGTGGCTATGGCTACACCTTC. The V and J genes are TRBV6-1 and TRBJ1-2; D is perhaps TRBD1 (5 bases). V gave up 6 bases and J gave up 4 bases, with 12 bases separating them. CDR1 is MNHNS, CDR2 SASEGT, per germline. There are 13 residues in the CDR3.